The rows below give T cell receptor beta chains drawn from one sample of a study of PD-1 blockade in classical Hodgkin lymphoma. Measured with immunoSEQ multiplex PCR; TCRdb has only the in-frame clones, and not every one. The sample records tens of thousands of clones, approximately 78% being singletons. The material was peripheral blood mononuclear cells (PBMCs), obtained before the fourth cycle of nivolumab. The receptors were sampled from a human donor with classical Hodgkin lymphoma. The CDR3 runs from the conserved cysteine through the conserved F or W. The D gene is left open where the match is weak. Clone size is stated in some rows and not others, as once, few, many or a class when expanded.

clone_size | j_call | v_call | d_call | cdr3_aa | cdr3_nt
. | TRBJ2-7 | TRBV29-1 | . | CSVEDSSYEQYF | TGCAGCGTTGAGGACTCCTCCTACGAGCAGTACTTC
. | TRBJ2-3 | TRBV9 | . | CASSGLSGGATDTQYF | TGTGCCAGCAGCGGACTAAGCGGCGGGGCGACAGATACGCAGTATTTT
. | TRBJ1-4 | TRBV18 | . | CASSPQDRNEKLFF | TGTGCCAGCTCACCACAGGACAGAAATGAAAAACTGTTTTTT
once | TRBJ1-2 | TRBV7-2 | . | CASSYPGTRNYGYTF | TGTGCCAGCAGCTACCCCGGGACACGCAACTATGGCTACACCTTC
. | TRBJ2-5 | TRBV29-1 | . | CSVDPLQGGETQYF | TGCAGCGTCGACCCCTTACAAGGTGGAGAGACCCAGTACTTC
. | TRBJ2-7 | TRBV29-1 | TRBD2 | CSVDGLAGEYEQYF | TGCAGCGTTGACGGACTAGCGGGGGAGTACGAGCAGTACTTC
. | TRBJ2-7 | TRBV27 | . | CASSSAISYEQYF | TGTGCCAGCAGTTCTGCCATCTCCTACGAGCAGTACTTC
. | TRBJ2-5 | TRBV19 | . | CASSFQTGRETQYF | TGTGCCAGTAGTTTCCAGACAGGGAGGGAGACCCAGTACTTC
once | TRBJ1-4 | TRBV19 | . | CASSIKGVPNEKLFF | TGTGCCAGTAGTATCAAAGGGGTACCTAATGAAAAACTGTTTTTT
. | TRBJ2-5 | TRBV7-9 | . | CASSLDPLETQYF | TGTGCCAGCAGCTTAGACCCCTTAGAGACCCAGTACTTC
once | TRBJ2-7 | TRBV18 | . | CASSPGPPYEQYF | TGTGCCAGCTCACCGGGCCCACCTTACGAGCAGTACTTC
. | TRBJ2-5 | TRBV18 | . | CASSPQGQETQYF | TGTGCCAGCTCACCTCAGGGTCAAGAGACCCAGTACTTC
. | TRBJ1-3 | TRBV13 | . | CASSLLAGSGNTIYF | TGTGCCAGCAGCTTACTTGCGGGCTCTGGAAACACCATATATTTT